This TCR beta chain was sequenced during a study of PD-1 blockade in classical Hodgkin lymphoma. Clones were read by immunoSEQ multiplex PCR, and TCRdb kept only the in-frame ones, dropping some. The data hold approximately 80,000 clones, with roughly nine tenths observed a single time. The germline gives CDR1 SEHNR, CDR2 FQNEAQ (reference sequence). The CDR3 spans 13 residues. Trimming took 8 bases from V and 3 from J, leaving 14 bases between them. Every patient relapsed after autologous stem cell transplantation, and brentuximab vedotin exposure varied. Findings and caveats of the study: Significantly greater TCR diversity emerged by C4D1 in CD4+ cells but not CD8+ cells.

As for this clone: What it binds is not known.

The receptor comes from a human donor with classical Hodgkin lymphoma. The rearrangement uses TRBV7-9 and TRBJ2-7; D ambiguous. The specimen was peripheral blood mononuclear cells (PBMCs), collected at baseline. The chain's CDR3 is CASVSLGNYEQYF. CDR3 bases: TGTGCCAGCGTGAGCCTAGGAAACTACGAGCAGTACTTC.